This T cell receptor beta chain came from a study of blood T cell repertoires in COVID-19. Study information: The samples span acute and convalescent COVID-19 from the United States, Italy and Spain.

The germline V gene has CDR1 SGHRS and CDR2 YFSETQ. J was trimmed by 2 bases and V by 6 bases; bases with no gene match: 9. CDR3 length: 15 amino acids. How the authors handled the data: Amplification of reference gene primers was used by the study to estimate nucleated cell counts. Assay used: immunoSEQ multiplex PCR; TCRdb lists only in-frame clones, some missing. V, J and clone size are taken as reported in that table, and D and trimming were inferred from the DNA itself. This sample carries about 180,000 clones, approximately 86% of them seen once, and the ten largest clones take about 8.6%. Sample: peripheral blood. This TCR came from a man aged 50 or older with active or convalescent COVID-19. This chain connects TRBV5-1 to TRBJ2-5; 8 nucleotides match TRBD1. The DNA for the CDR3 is TGCGCCAGCACGATACAGGGGGGCGAGCAAGAGACCCAGTACTTC. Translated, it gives CASTIQGGEQETQYF.